Below, 29 T cell receptor beta chains from the same sample are listed, as sequenced in a study of identifying expanded T cells in peripheral blood. Using immunoSEQ multiplex PCR, the repertoire was profiled, and TCRdb retains in-frame clones only, with some absent. The sample has some 97,000 clones, around nine tenths seen once. Sequencing was performed on blood. The receptors derive from a person aged 18 to 70 in good health.

The V call is TRBV6-6, the J call TRBJ1-3; the D is unclear. V shed 0 bases and J shed 0 bases, with 9 bases lying between them. The CDR3 is made up of 16 amino acids. Per germline, CDR1 MNHNY and CDR2 SVGAGI (reference sequence). CDR3 sequence reads: CASSYSITTSGNTIYF. In DNA form, the CDR3 reads TGTGCCAGCAGTTACTCGATCACGACCTCTGGAAACACCATATATTTT.

The genes are TRBV6-5 and TRBJ2-7; 9 bases agree with TRBD1. The CDR3 is made up of 14 amino acids. Germline-derived CDR1 and CDR2 are MNHEY and SVGAGI. Trimming cost V 5 bases and J 3 bases; bases outside gene matches: 5. The CDR3 DNA reads as TGTGCCAGCAGTCCTGACAGGGGGAACTACGAGCAGTACTTC. Translated, it gives CASSPDRGNYEQYF.

The V call is TRBV19, the J call TRBJ1-1; D gene unclear. The CDR3 is made up of 13 amino acids. The germline V and J ends were trimmed by 2 bases and 5 bases, with 9 bases remaining between them. The germline CDR1 and CDR2 sequences are LNHDA and SQIVND (reference sequence). CDR3 loop: CASSIWGRTEAFF. The CDR3, as DNA: TGTGCCAGTAGTATATGGGGTAGGACTGAAGCTTTCTTT.

The chain joins TRBV2 to TRBJ2-1; D uncertain. Trimming removed 6 bases at V and 0 bases at J, with 9 bases between. The CDR3 is 14 amino acids. Germline V lookup: CDR1 SNHLY, CDR2 FYNNEI. The CDR3 loop is CASRVDSSYNEQFF. For the CDR3, the DNA is TGTGCCAGCAGGGTCGATAGCTCCTACAATGAGCAGTTCTTC. Filled out from reference TRBV2 and TRBJ2-1, the complete variable domain reads EPEVTQTPSHQVTQMGQEVILRCVPISNHLYFYWYRQILGQKVEFLVSFYNNEISEKSEIFDDQFSVERPDGSNFTLKIRSTKLEDSAMYFCASRVDSSYNEQFFGPGTRLTVL.

This chain uses TRBV4-3 with TRBJ2-6; 10 nucleotides line up with TRBD1. The CDR3 contains 17 residues. Germline V gene lookup returns CDR1 LGHNA and CDR2 YSLEER. The V segment lost 1 base and the J segment 3 bases; nucleotides outside the gene matches: 3. The CDR3 is CASSQGQGARGANVLTF. The CDR3 DNA reads as TGCGCCAGCAGCCAAGGACAGGGGGCGCGTGGGGCCAACGTCCTGACTTTC.

The count of this clone is one. The chain joins TRBV30 to TRBJ1-2; D remains ambiguous. V was shortened by 5 bases and J by 3 bases, with 16 bases between the two germline ends. From germline, CDR1 is GTSNPN and CDR2 SVGIG (reference sequence). This CDR3 is 14 amino acids long. The CDR3 sequence is CAWSSGVLDYGYTF. In DNA, the CDR3 is TGTGCCTGGTCGTCTGGGGTATTGGACTATGGCTACACCTTC.

The rearrangement uses TRBV7-3 and TRBJ2-3, with TRBD2 as a possible D gene (5 bases). Trimming removed 5 bases from V and 4 bases from J, with 7 bases in between. This CDR3 is 12 amino acids long. From germline, CDR1 is SGHTA and CDR2 FQGTGA. CDR3 protein: CASSPGADTQYF. CDR3 in DNA: TGTGCCAGCAGCCCCGGGGCAGATACGCAGTATTTT.

The chain uses TRBV9 and TRBJ2-1; a possible D gene is TRBD1 (6 bases). The CDR3 has 14 residues. Trimming pared 0 bases from V and 4 bases from J, leaving 8 bases between. The germline gives CDR1 SGDLS, CDR2 YYNGEE. CDR3 loop: CASSVEDRYNEQFF. The CDR3 nucleotides read TGTGCCAGCAGCGTAGAGGACAGATACAATGAGCAGTTCTTC.

V and J are TRBV19 and TRBJ1-2; D gene ambiguous. Germline lookup yields CDR1 LNHDA and CDR2 SQIVND (reference sequence). V was cut by 9 bases and J by 0 bases, with 14 bases left in between. This CDR3 contains 14 residues. CDR3 bases: TGTGCCAGCCTCGGATCAATAGCTAACTATGGCTACACCTTC. Translated: CASLGSIANYGYTF.

The chain has TRBV7-2 and TRBJ1-6; D remains unclear. Trimming shortened V by 5 bases and J by 8 bases, and 10 bases separated the two germline ends. This CDR3 has 13 amino acids. From germline, CDR1 is SGHTA and CDR2 FQGNSA. The CDR3: CASSRPQDSPLHF. The CDR3 bases are TGTGCCAGCAGCAGGCCTCAGGATTCACCCCTCCACTTT.

The rearrangement links TRBV15 to TRBJ1-5; 8 bases line up with TRBD1. This CDR3 is built from 17 residues. V was pared by 0 bases and J by 5 bases, with 9 bases of the junction left unmatched. The germline V gene has CDR1 LNHNV and CDR2 YYDKDF (reference sequence). The CDR3 loop is CATSRDPGGTGYQPQHF. The DNA for the CDR3 is TGTGCCACCAGCAGAGATCCAGGGGGGACAGGCTATCAGCCCCAGCATTTT.

V gene TRBV19 combines with J gene TRBJ2-7; no clear D gene. This CDR3 region has 13 residues. Trimming took off 1 base at V and 2 bases at J, with 6 bases between the two ends. CDR1 is LNHDA and CDR2 is SQIVND in the germline V gene (reference sequence). CDR3 residues: CASSIARAYEQYF. The DNA for the CDR3 is TGTGCCAGTAGTATAGCCCGAGCCTACGAGCAGTACTTC.

The chain couples TRBV12-5 to TRBJ2-7, with D uncertain. Trimming cost V 0 bases and J 6 bases, with 6 bases left between them. Germline assignment: CDR1 LGHNT and CDR2 FRNRAP. The CDR3 contains 12 residues. CDR3 residues: CASGLVLTEQYF. DNA of the CDR3: TGTGCTAGTGGTTTGGTACTCACCGAGCAGTACTTC. Filled out from reference TRBV12-5 and TRBJ2-7, the complete variable domain reads DARVTQTPRHKVTEMGQEVTMRCQPILGHNTVFWYRQTMMQGLELLAYFRNRAPLDDSGMPKDRFSAEMPDATLATLKIQPSEPRDSAVYFCASGLVLTEQYFGPGTRLTVT.

The chain is built from TRBV5-1 and TRBJ2-3; 15 nucleotides line up with TRBD2. The CDR3 has 19 amino acids. Germline lookup yields CDR1 SGHRS and CDR2 YFSETQ. Trimming at V came to 4 bases and at J to 4 bases, leaving 13 bases not matched to a gene. The CDR3 nucleotides are TGCGCCAGCAGCCCAAGGACTAGCGGGAGGGAACTGTTAGCAGATACGCAGTATTTT. Translated, it gives CASSPRTSGRELLADTQYF.

The chain is built from TRBV7-3 and TRBJ2-2; TRBD2 matches at 8 bases. The ends lost 5 bases at V and 6 bases at J; junction bases unmatched: 17. Germline CDR1 reads SGHTA; CDR2 reads FQGTGA. The CDR3 extends over 18 amino acids. The CDR3 loop is CASSPRTGTRLGSGELFF. CDR3 in DNA: TGTGCCAGCAGCCCACGTACCGGGACTAGACTAGGTTCCGGGGAGCTGTTTTTT.

The V gene is TRBV27, the J gene TRBJ2-2, with D possibly TRBD1 on 5 matching bases. The V gene's germline CDR1 is MNHEY and CDR2 SMNVEV (reference sequence). The CDR3 is 15 amino acids. The V gene lost 5 bases and the J gene lost 4 bases, with 14 bases spanning the gap. CDR3 amino acids: CASSRQIWGTGELFF. CDR3 coding DNA: TGTGCCAGCAGTCGACAGATTTGGGGCACCGGGGAGCTGTTTTTT.

The chain recombines TRBV6-5 with TRBJ2-7; TRBD2 agrees at 7 bases. The CDR3 is 15 residues long. V dropped 5 bases and J dropped 3; count of bases not matched to a gene: 10. Germline-derived CDR1 and CDR2 are MNHEY and SVGAGI. The CDR3 DNA follows: TGTGCCAGCAGTCGCTTGGGGGGGATTCACTACGAGCAGTACTTC. The encoded protein is CASSRLGGIHYEQYF.

This chain connects TRBV11-3 to TRBJ2-1; tentatively, D is TRBD2 (6 bases). Looked up from germline, CDR1 is SGHNT and CDR2 is YENEEA. The CDR3 runs to 12 residues. The V gene lost 5 bases and the J gene lost 11 bases, with 13 bases spanning the gap. The CDR3 DNA sequence: TGTGCCAGCAGCGGAGGGCAGGCCAAGCAGTTCTTC. Translation: CASSGGQAKQFF. The variable domain in full, with the rest retrieved from reference TRBV11-3 and TRBJ2-1, is EAGVVQSPRYKIIEKKQPVAFWCNPISGHNTLYWYLQNLGQGPELLIRYENEEAVDDSQLPKDRFSAERLKGVDSTLKIQPAELGDSAVYLCASSGGQAKQFFGPGTRLTVL.

This clone was found a few times. The gene calls are TRBV19 and TRBJ1-2; 7 bases fit TRBD1. V was pared by 5 bases and J by 4 bases, with 7 bases of the junction left unmatched. The germline V gene encodes CDR1 LNHDA and CDR2 SQIVND (reference sequence). The CDR3 is 14 amino acids. CDR3 region: CASSLRPGGYGYTF. Here the CDR3 DNA reads TGTGCCAGTAGTCTCCGTCCAGGGGGCTATGGCTACACCTTC.

The chain couples TRBV6-5 to TRBJ2-1; 7 bases are a match to TRBD1. This CDR3 is 15 amino acids long. In germline, CDR1 is MNHEY, CDR2 SVGAGI. V trimming: 4 bases; J trimming: 4 bases; junction bases outside the gene matches: 7. The CDR3 loop reads CASSSTGAFYNEQFF. The CDR3 DNA follows: TGTGCCAGCAGTTCAACAGGGGCCTTTTACAATGAGCAGTTCTTC.

This rearrangement joins TRBV7-9 to TRBJ1-2, with 10 bases lining up with TRBD1. The junction had 12 bases not matched to a gene; V was cut back by 5 bases and J by 6 bases. This CDR3 spans 16 amino acids. Germline CDR1 reads SEHNR; CDR2 reads FQNEAQ (reference sequence). CDR3 region: CASSERQGASSDGYTF. CDR3 DNA: TGTGCCAGCAGCGAAAGACAGGGGGCATCCTCGGATGGCTACACCTTC.

The chain recombines TRBV10-1 with TRBJ2-2; possible D gene TRBD1, 6 bases. Trimming stripped 3 bases from V and 2 bases from J, with 16 bases between. Germline lookup yields CDR1 WNHNN and CDR2 SYGVQD (reference sequence). The CDR3 contains 17 residues. The CDR3 sequence is CASSDAGDGQNTGELFF. CDR3 nucleotide sequence: TGCGCCAGCAGTGATGCAGGGGACGGCCAAAACACCGGGGAGCTGTTTTTT.

The table lists this clone with a few counts. V is TRBV19 and J is TRBJ2-7; D is possibly TRBD1 or TRBD2 (5 bases each). The germline V gene has CDR1 LNHDA and CDR2 SQIVND (reference sequence). The CDR3 has 13 amino acids. Trimming cost V 4 bases and J 4 bases, with 11 bases left between them. The DNA for the CDR3 is TGTGCCAGTAGTAAAGGGGACCGGTACGAGCAGTACTTC. Amino acid sequence: CASSKGDRYEQYF.

The chain links TRBV5-1 to TRBJ1-4; the D is unclear. The CDR3 spans 13 residues. V was pared by 1 base and J by 6 bases, with 7 bases between. Germline V gene sequence: CDR1 SGHRS, CDR2 YFSETQ. CDR3 DNA sequence: TGCGCCAGCAGCTTGTCCGGCCATGAAAAACTGTTTTTT. Its protein is CASSLSGHEKLFF. Full variable domain (missing parts from reference TRBV5-1 and TRBJ1-4): KAGVTQTPRYLIKTRGQQVTLSCSPISGHRSVSWYQQTPGQGLQFLFEYFSETQRNKGNFPGRFSGRQFSNSRSEMNVSTLELGDSALYLCASSLSGHEKLFFGSGTQLSVL.

The chain combines TRBV7-2 with TRBJ1-3; D is unresolved. V dropped 5 bases and J dropped 0 bases, with 11 bases sitting between them. This CDR3 has 15 residues. Germline V gene data show CDR1 as SGHTA and CDR2 as FQGNSA. Here the CDR3 DNA reads TGTGCCAGCAGCCTCGGACTGATCTCTGGAAACACCATATATTTT. Translation: CASSLGLISGNTIYF.

V usage is TRBV11-2 and J usage is TRBJ1-2, with 9 nucleotides matching TRBD1. Unmatched junction bases numbered 7, after V lost 4 bases and J lost 4 bases. Germline lookup yields CDR1 SGHAT and CDR2 FQNNGV. There are 15 residues in the CDR3. The CDR3 nucleotides are TGTGCCAGCAGCTCTTACAGGGGGCACATCTATGGCTACACCTTC. It specifies CASSSYRGHIYGYTF.

The rearrangement links TRBV5-1 to TRBJ1-2; possible D gene TRBD1, 6 bases. Trimming shortened V by 1 base and J by 5 bases, and 15 bases separated the two germline ends. The V gene's germline CDR1 is SGHRS and CDR2 YFSETQ. This CDR3 has 15 amino acids. The CDR3 here is CASSLRWDIAYGYTF. Written as DNA, the CDR3 is TGCGCCAGCAGCTTGCGATGGGACATCGCTTATGGCTACACCTTC.

The chain is built from TRBV5-1 and TRBJ2-5; D gene unclear. The CDR3 runs to 14 residues. Trimming stripped 2 bases from V and 1 base from J, with 9 bases between. CDR1 SGHRS and CDR2 YFSETQ come from the germline V gene. The CDR3 sequence is CASSFSNAQETQYF. In DNA form, the CDR3 reads TGCGCCAGCAGCTTTTCAAACGCCCAAGAGACCCAGTACTTC.

The V call is TRBV11-3, the J call TRBJ1-3; the match to TRBD1 covers 7 bases. Per germline, CDR1 SGHNT and CDR2 YENEEA. V trimming: 3 bases; J trimming: 3 bases; junction bases outside the gene matches: 5. This CDR3 has 15 residues. The CDR3 protein is CASSFRGTDGNTIYF. The CDR3 DNA follows: TGTGCCAGCAGCTTCCGCGGGACAGATGGAAACACCATATATTTT.